Below, 6 T cell receptor beta chains from the same sample are listed, as sequenced in a study of identical twins. TCRdb reanalysed the 5' RACE reads using MiXCR and keeps one entry per CDR3 protein. In the table there are hundreds of thousands of distinct CDR3 sequences, 5.5% to 7.5% of which are singletons. The sequencing sample was made of naive T cells sorted from blood. The receptors stem from a young man in good health.

At least ten counts were recorded for this clonotype. The V call is TRBV20-1, the J call TRBJ1-5, with a possible D match to TRBD1 (5 bases). There are 14 residues in the CDR3. V dropped 3 bases and J dropped 0 bases, with 9 bases sitting between them. Per the germline V gene, CDR1 is DFQATT and CDR2 is SNEGSKA (reference sequence). For the CDR3, the DNA is TGCAGTGCTAGTACGGGGGATAGCAATCAGCCCCAGCATTTT. Translating gives CSASTGDSNQPQHF.

This clonotype was recorded many times. The rearrangement joins TRBV12-3 or TRBV12-4 to TRBJ2-1, with D possibly being TRBD2 (8 bases). The CDR3 contains 19 residues. Between the trimmed V and J ends, which lost 6 bases and 0 bases, there was a span of 24 bases. The CDR3 reads CASRQPSGFRGSSYNEQFF. CDR3 DNA sequence: TGTGCCAGCAGACAGCCTAGCGGGTTCAGGGGGAGCTCCTACAATGAGCAGTTCTTC.

The chain couples TRBV12-3 or TRBV12-4 to TRBJ1-2, with 8 nucleotides matching TRBD1. V dropped 7 bases and J dropped 7; count of bases not matched to a gene: 11. This CDR3 has 14 residues. CDR3 bases: TGTGCCAGCAACTCACCGACAGGGGAACGTGGCTACACCTTC. Protein: CASNSPTGERGYTF.

The table lists this clonotype with a few counts. The chain carries TRBV4-2 and TRBJ2-7, with D possibly being TRBD2 (7 bases). The CDR3 runs 18 residues. V dropped 4 bases and J dropped 3 bases, with 25 bases sitting between them. Germline values: CDR1 LGHNA, CDR2 YNFKEQ. This chain's CDR3 is CASSRGSPGLEGDYEQYV. In DNA, the CDR3 is TGTGCCAGCAGCCGTGGTTCTCCAGGACTAGAGGGGGACTACGAGCAGTACGTC.

This clonotype was picked up a small number of times. The chain is built from TRBV24-1 and TRBJ2-3, with D possibly being TRBD2 (7 bases). The CDR3 runs to 15 residues. Germline V lookup: CDR1 KGHDR, CDR2 SFDVKD. V was trimmed by 3 bases and J by 4 bases, leaving 13 bases between them. The CDR3 region has the DNA TGTGCCACCAGTGATCCCCGGGGGGCTCCAGATACGCAGTATTTT. Its translation: CATSDPRGAPDTQYF.

This clonotype was seen more than once but under ten times. The chain is built from TRBV6-1 and TRBJ1-1; TRBD1 might be the D (6 bases). CDR3 length: 15 amino acids. The ends were cut back, 8 bases at V and 3 bases at J, with 19 bases in the middle. Germline V gene sequence: CDR1 MNHNS, CDR2 SASEGT. CDR3 sequence: CASDRTELRDTEAFF. In nucleotides, the CDR3 is TGTGCCAGCGATCGGACAGAACTTAGAGACACTGAAGCTTTCTTT.